This T cell receptor beta chain is from a study of T-cell reconstitution after alpha-beta-depleted transplantation in children. Study findings and constraints: The study reportedly traced alpha-beta T cells about two months after transplant to several hundred expanded graft clones.

Unique molecular identifiers were incorporated when the TCRbeta library was constructed. TCRdb fed the PCR reads into MiXCR, producing one record per CDR3 protein. This table has approximately 290,000 distinct CDR3 sequences, roughly 12% appearing once. This CDR3 is 15 amino acids long. The V gene end was trimmed by 0 bases and the J gene end by 9 bases; junction bases not matched to a gene: 7. CDR1 is SGHTA, CDR2 FQGTGA, per germline. The table lists this clonotype with many counts. What it binds is unknown. The rearrangement links TRBV7-3 to TRBJ2-1, with 8 bases fitting TRBD2. This sequence was found in a male patient aged 2 to 9 who had a stem cell transplant for chronic granulomatous disease, so the T cells may come from the graft donor. Sequenced here: peripheral blood, sampled 180 days after TCRalphabeta/CD19-depleted stem cell transplant. This CDR3 is CASSLTRGVGVEQFF. In DNA form, the CDR3 reads TGTGCCAGCAGCTTAACGCGGGGGGTCGGGGTTGAGCAGTTCTTC. Looking up the rest from reference TRBV7-3 and TRBJ2-1 gives the full variable domain: GAGVSQTPSNKVTEKGKYVELRCDPISGHTALYWYRQSLGQGPEFLIYFQGTGAADDSGLPNDRFFAVRPEGSVSTLKIQRTERGDSAVYLCASSLTRGVGVEQFFGPGTRLTVL.